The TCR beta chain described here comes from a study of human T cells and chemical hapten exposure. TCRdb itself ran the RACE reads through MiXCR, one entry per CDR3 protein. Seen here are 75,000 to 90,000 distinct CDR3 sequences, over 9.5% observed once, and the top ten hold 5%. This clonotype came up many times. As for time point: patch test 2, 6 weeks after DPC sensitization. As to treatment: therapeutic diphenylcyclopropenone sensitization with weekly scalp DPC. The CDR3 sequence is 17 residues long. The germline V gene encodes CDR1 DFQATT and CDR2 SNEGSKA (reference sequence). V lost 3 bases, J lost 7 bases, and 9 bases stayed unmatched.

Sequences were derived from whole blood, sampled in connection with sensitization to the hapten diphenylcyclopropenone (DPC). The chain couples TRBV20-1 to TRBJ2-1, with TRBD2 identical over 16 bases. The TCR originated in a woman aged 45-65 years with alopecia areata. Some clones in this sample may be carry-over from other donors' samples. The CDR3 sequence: CSASPGTSGRAGNEQFF. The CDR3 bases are TGCAGTGCTAGCCCCGGGACTAGCGGGAGGGCCGGGAATGAGCAGTTCTTC.